The 27 T cell receptor beta chains below were found in one sample sequenced in a study of blood T cell repertoires in COVID-19. Data came from immunoSEQ multiplex PCR; TCRdb stores just in-frame clones and leaves some out. This sample has 350,000 or so clones; more than 70% occur once, and the top ten carry around 4%. Sequencing input: peripheral blood. These receptors all stem from a woman aged 55-70 years with COVID-19, enrolled during active disease.

CDR3 sequence (DNA): TGTGCCACCAGCAGAGAAATCGGAGGGCCTGAAGCTTTCTTT. This translates into CATSREIGGPEAFF. The chain has TRBV15 and TRBJ1-1; D not certain. The germline V gene has CDR1 LNHNV and CDR2 YYDKDF (reference sequence). V lost 0 bases, J lost 6 bases, and 11 bases lay in between. This CDR3 is built from 14 residues.

This clone was counted a single time. Sequence at one end of the junction differs from germline and may be a read error. This chain uses TRBV4-1 with TRBJ2-1; D remains unclear. CDR3 size: 12 residues. Germline CDR1 and CDR2: MGHRA and YSYEKL. CDR3 region: CASSQDENRAIF. The CDR3 nucleotides read TGCGCCAGCAGCCAAGATGAGAACCGAGCGATCTTC.

This sequence joins TRBV11-3 and TRBJ2-7; possible D gene TRBD2, 5 bases. In germline, CDR1 is SGHNT, CDR2 YENEEA. The CDR3 extends over 13 amino acids. V was trimmed by 5 bases and J by 7 bases, leaving 15 bases between them. The DNA of the CDR3 is TGTGCCAGCAGCCCAACCGGGTCGGGGGAGCAGTACTTC. Protein: CASSPTGSGEQYF.

The V gene is TRBV5-1, the J gene TRBJ2-7; 12 nucleotides align to TRBD2. The CDR3 covers 14 residues. The germline V gene has CDR1 SGHRS and CDR2 YFSETQ. V was pared by 6 bases and J by 0 bases, with 1 base of the junction left unmatched. The CDR3 protein is CASTGLAGSYEQYF. CDR3 DNA: TGCGCCAGCACGGGACTAGCGGGCTCCTACGAGCAGTACTTC. Full variable domain (missing parts from reference TRBV5-1 and TRBJ2-7): KAGVTQTPRYLIKTRGQQVTLSCSPISGHRSVSWYQQTPGQGLQFLFEYFSETQRNKGNFPGRFSGRQFSNSRSEMNVSTLELGDSALYLCASTGLAGSYEQYFGPGTRLTVT.

The chain is built from TRBV11-2 and TRBJ1-1; 9 bases are a match to TRBD1. Germline CDR1 is SGHAT and CDR2 is FQNNGV. This CDR3 region has 15 residues. The V segment lost 3 bases and the J segment 5 bases; nucleotides outside the gene matches: 7. The DNA for the CDR3 is TGTGCCAGCAGCTTCATACAGGGGGCGCGAACTGAAGCTTTCTTT. Translated, it gives CASSFIQGARTEAFF.

CDR3 loop: CASSFGQFGQPQHF. CDR3 DNA: TGTGCCAGCAGCTTTGGTCAGTTTGGTCAGCCCCAGCATTTT. This rearrangement joins TRBV5-6 to TRBJ1-5; D not resolved. Germline CDR1 and CDR2: SGHDT and YYEEEE. V was shortened by 2 bases and J by 6 bases, with 12 bases between the two germline ends. The CDR3 loop spans 14 amino acids.

Notes on this clone: The sample carries other DNA sequences with the same CDR3. The chain recombines TRBV5-1 with TRBJ1-2, with TRBD1 identical over 8 bases. V lost 4 bases to trimming and J lost 3 bases; unmatched junction nucleotides: 2. The length of the CDR3 is 13 residues. Per germline, CDR1 SGHRS and CDR2 YFSETQ. The CDR3 sequence: CASSQDRDYGYTF. The DNA of the CDR3 is TGCGCCAGCAGCCAGGACAGGGACTATGGCTACACCTTC.

In its sample, this clone was seen once. The chain is built from TRBV5-1 and TRBJ1-2; D ambiguous. The germline CDR1 and CDR2 sequences are SGHRS and YFSETQ. Deletions cut 2 bases from V and 1 base from J, with 9 bases between. The CDR3 is 14 amino acids. The CDR3 sequence: CASSFGNGNYGYTF. CDR3 DNA: TGCGCCAGCAGCTTCGGGAACGGTAACTATGGCTACACCTTC.

The chain recombines TRBV5-1 with TRBJ1-5; D is possibly TRBD1 (5 bases). This CDR3 has 14 residues. From germline, CDR1 is SGHRS and CDR2 YFSETQ. The germline V and J ends were trimmed by 1 base and 4 bases, with 9 bases remaining between them. The CDR3 nucleotides are TGCGCCAGCAGCTTGATGGCAGGGAATCAGCCCCAGCATTTT. Its protein product is CASSLMAGNQPQHF.

The V call is TRBV14, the J call TRBJ2-1, with 11 bases fitting TRBD2. V gave up 3 bases and J gave up 8 bases; unmatched junction bases: 9. Germline V CDR1 and CDR2: SGHDN, FVKESK. The CDR3 has 16 residues. CDR3 coding DNA: TGTGCCAGCAGCCAGCAGACTAGCGGGGACTGGCATGAGCAGTTCTTC. It specifies CASSQQTSGDWHEQFF. Complete variable domain (other parts from reference TRBV14 and TRBJ2-1): EAGVTQFPSHSVIEKGQTVTLRCDPISGHDNLYWYRRVMGKEIKFLLHFVKESKQDESGMPNNRFLAERTGGTYSTLKVQPAELEDSGVYFCASSQQTSGDWHEQFFGPGTRLTVL.

This CDR3 reads CASTSSGGAYNEQFF. CDR3 coding DNA: TGTGCCAGCACCTCGAGCGGGGGAGCCTACAATGAGCAGTTCTTC. The rearrangement joins TRBV3-1 (or the pseudogene TRBV3-2) to TRBJ2-1; 8 positions match TRBD2. Germline V lookup: CDR1 LGHDT, CDR2 YNNKEL (reference sequence). CDR3 length equals 15 residues. J gave up 2 bases and V 7 bases, and 7 bases lay outside the gene matches.

The chain joins TRBV7-9 to TRBJ1-1; a weak D match, TRBD1 (6 bases). V lost 5 bases and J lost 7, with 17 bases in between. CDR1 SEHNR and CDR2 FQNEAQ come from the germline V gene (reference sequence). CDR3 length: 14 amino acids. The CDR3 loop is CASSPRDRFGEAFF. The CDR3 DNA reads as TGTGCCAGCAGCCCCCGAGACAGGTTTGGTGAAGCTTTCTTT. Supplemented by reference TRBV7-9 and TRBJ1-1, the full variable domain reads DTGVSQNPRHKITKRGQNVTFRCDPISEHNRLYWYRQTLGQGPEFLTYFQNEAQLEKSRLLSDRFSAERPKGSFSTLEIQRTEQGDSAMYLCASSPRDRFGEAFFGQGTRLTVV.

The chain recombines TRBV9 with TRBJ1-2; D may be TRBD1 (5 bases). Germline V gene data show CDR1 as SGDLS and CDR2 as YYNGEE. V was clipped by 4 bases and J by 0 bases, with 13 bases between them. CDR3 size: 15 residues. DNA for the CDR3: TGTGCCAGCAGCTCCCGCGGGGGAGCTAACTATGGCTACACCTTC. This encodes CASSSRGGANYGYTF.

The genes are TRBV6-5 and TRBJ2-5, with 10 bases identical to TRBD2. There are 14 residues in the CDR3. The V segment lost 7 bases and the J segment 5 bases; nucleotides outside the gene matches: 7. Germline values: CDR1 MNHEY, CDR2 SVGAGI. DNA for the CDR3: TGTGCCAGCACAGTAGCGGGGGGAAGGGAGACCCAGTACTTC. Its protein is CASTVAGGRETQYF.

The genes are TRBV11-2 and TRBJ2-2; TRBD2 is a possible D gene (7 bases). CDR3 length: 16 amino acids. Looked up from germline, CDR1 is SGHAT and CDR2 is FQNNGV. The V gene lost 7 bases and the J gene lost 1 base, with 16 bases spanning the gap. The DNA of the CDR3 is TGTGCCAGCACCCCACGGAGGGGGGGGAACACCGGGGAGCTGTTTTTT. It yields the protein CASTPRRGGNTGELFF.

The CDR3: CASSQLAGTQYF. The CDR3 nucleotides read TGTGCCAGCAGCCAACTAGCGGGTACGCAGTATTTT. The V and J genes are TRBV5-4 and TRBJ2-3; 9 nucleotides agree with TRBD2. The CDR3 has 12 residues. Looked up from germline, CDR1 is SGHNT and CDR2 is YYREEE (reference sequence). V lost 4 bases to trimming and J lost 8 bases; unmatched junction nucleotides: 2.

J is TRBJ2-7 and V is TRBV29-1; TRBD2 agrees at 11 bases. The trim removed 1 base at V and 4 bases at J, leaving 3 bases unmatched. Germline CDR1 and CDR2: SQVTM and ANQGSEA. This CDR3 has 14 amino acids. The CDR3 spells CSVEATSGRYEQYF. The CDR3 DNA reads as TGCAGCGTTGAAGCCACTAGCGGGAGATACGAGCAGTACTTC.

The rearrangement uses TRBV2 and TRBJ1-2; D might be TRBD1 (5 bases). Trimming took off 6 bases at V and 5 bases at J, with 10 bases between the two ends. CDR1 is SNHLY, CDR2 FYNNEI, per germline. The CDR3 contains 12 residues. The chain's CDR3 is CASRSGTYGYTF. As DNA, the CDR3 is TGTGCCAGCAGATCGGGGACTTATGGCTACACCTTC.

This rearrangement joins TRBV28 to TRBJ1-3; D call uncertain. In germline, CDR1 is MDHEN, CDR2 SYDVKM. The CDR3 extends over 15 amino acids. Trimming took off 6 bases at V and 0 bases at J, with 12 bases between the two ends. The CDR3: CASRVSGSSGNTIYF. CDR3 bases: TGTGCCAGCAGGGTTTCGGGGAGCTCTGGAAACACCATATATTTT.

The V call is TRBV5-1, the J call TRBJ2-5, with a tentative D call TRBD1 (6 bases). The V gene lost 0 bases and the J gene lost 2 bases, with 11 bases spanning the gap. This CDR3 contains 15 residues. Germline lookup yields CDR1 SGHRS and CDR2 YFSETQ. The CDR3 here is CASSLGTDSQETQYF. CDR3 coding DNA: TGCGCCAGCAGCTTGGGGACAGATAGTCAAGAGACCCAGTACTTC. The variable domain in full, with the rest retrieved from reference TRBV5-1 and TRBJ2-5, is KAGVTQTPRYLIKTRGQQVTLSCSPISGHRSVSWYQQTPGQGLQFLFEYFSETQRNKGNFPGRFSGRQFSNSRSEMNVSTLELGDSALYLCASSLGTDSQETQYFGPGTRLLVL.

The genes are TRBV5-6 and TRBJ1-1; TRBD1 is a possible D gene (5 bases). Germline loops: CDR1 SGHDT, CDR2 YYEEEE. Trimming left V 3 bases short and J 4 bases short, with 16 bases between. CDR3 length: 15 amino acids. The CDR3 region is CASSYPGGGGTEAFF. The CDR3, as DNA: TGTGCCAGCAGCTATCCGGGGGGAGGAGGCACTGAAGCTTTCTTT.

This sequence joins TRBV6-6 and TRBJ1-5; no clear D. Trimming left V 4 bases short and J 2 bases short, with 9 bases between. This CDR3 is 14 amino acids long. The V gene's germline CDR1 is MNHNY and CDR2 SVGAGI (reference sequence). CDR3 residues: CASSSGFGNQPQHF. The CDR3 DNA reads as TGTGCCAGCAGTTCCGGGTTTGGCAATCAGCCCCAGCATTTT.

Turning to this clone: The sample holds other DNA sequences that translate to the same CDR3. The rearrangement links TRBV7-2 to TRBJ1-2; 7 bases agree with TRBD1. J was trimmed by 2 bases and V by 5 bases; bases with no gene match: 2. This CDR3 spans 13 amino acids. CDR1 is SGHTA, CDR2 FQGNSA, per germline. The CDR3 here is CASSPDRNYGYTF. CDR3 DNA: TGTGCCAGCAGCCCGGACAGGAACTATGGCTACACCTTC.

The chain is built from TRBV13 and TRBJ2-5; D uncertain. Trimming shortened V by 5 bases and J by 3 bases, and 10 bases separated the two germline ends. The CDR3 has 13 residues. Germline V CDR1 and CDR2: PRHDT, FYEKMQ (reference sequence). The DNA of the CDR3 is TGTGCCAGCAGCCGCCCGAGAGAAGAGACCCAGTACTTC. Its translation is CASSRPREETQYF.

The V and J genes are TRBV7-2 and TRBJ2-1; D may be TRBD2 (5 bases). V shed 5 bases and J shed 2 bases, with 13 bases lying between them. This CDR3 comprises 15 residues. Germline-derived CDR1 and CDR2 are SGHTA and FQGNSA. CDR3 bases: TGTGCCAGCAGCCTCTTTAGAGGGCCCTACAATGAGCAGTTCTTC. Translating gives CASSLFRGPYNEQFF. The variable domain in full, completed from reference TRBV7-2 and TRBJ2-1, reads GAGVSQSPSNKVTEKGKDVELRCDPISGHTALYWYRQSLGQGLEFLIYFQGNSAPDKSGLPSDRFSAERTGGSVSTLTIQRTQQEDSAVYLCASSLFRGPYNEQFFGPGTRLTVL.

The chain joins TRBV7-9 to TRBJ2-1; 10 nucleotides agree with TRBD2. Germline CDR1 reads SEHNR; CDR2 reads FQNEAQ (reference sequence). The CDR3 extends over 16 amino acids. J gave up 0 bases and V 8 bases, and 7 bases lay outside the gene matches. CDR3 nucleotides: TGTGCCAGCCGCTATAGCGGGGGGAGCTCCTACAATGAGCAGTTCTTC. Its translation is CASRYSGGSSYNEQFF.

The chain recombines TRBV27 with TRBJ2-3; 9 bases match TRBD1. Germline CDR1 reads MNHEY; CDR2 reads SMNVEV (reference sequence). The CDR3 extends over 15 amino acids. The ends lost 5 bases at V and 0 bases at J; junction bases unmatched: 3. In nucleotides, the CDR3 is TGTGCCAGCAGTGACAGGGGGGCGAGCACAGATACGCAGTATTTT. Translation gives CASSDRGASTDTQYF.